These 13 T cell receptor beta chains were all obtained from the same sample, sequenced in a study of T cell responses to AZD1222 COVID-19 vaccine. Sequencing used immunoSEQ multiplex PCR; TCRdb keeps in-frame clones, though not all of them. The sample yields under 150,000 clones, over 75% seen once. Here the sequenced sample was peripheral blood, taken on day 0 of AZD1222 vaccination. Receptors were obtained from an adult in good health.

The chain combines TRBV5-1 with TRBJ1-1; 7 bases match TRBD1. The CDR3 extends over 13 amino acids. Per germline, CDR1 SGHRS and CDR2 YFSETQ. The V and J ends lost 4 bases and 7 bases, in that order; junction bases with no gene match: 7. The CDR3 DNA reads TGCGCCAGCAGCGCCGGACAGGTGGTTGAAGCTTTCTTT. The encoded protein is CASSAGQVVEAFF.

The chain combines TRBV10-3 with TRBJ2-7, with D perhaps assigned TRBD1 or TRBD2 (5 bases each). V lost 6 bases and J 1 base, leaving 13 bases between the germline ends. Germline V gene sequence: CDR1 ENHRY, CDR2 SYGVKD. CDR3 size: 14 residues. This CDR3 reads CAIRSGTKSYEQYF. In nucleotides, the CDR3 is TGTGCCATCAGGTCCGGGACCAAGTCCTACGAGCAGTACTTC.

The V call is TRBV4-1, the J call TRBJ1-5; the D gene is possibly TRBD1 (5 bases). Trimming removed 1 base from V and 1 base from J, with 11 bases in between. In germline, CDR1 is MGHRA, CDR2 YSYEKL. This CDR3 contains 16 residues. CDR3 protein: CASSQVGVGSNQPQHF. In DNA form, the CDR3 reads TGCGCCAGCAGCCAAGTAGGGGTTGGAAGCAATCAGCCCCAGCATTTT.

This clone was seen repeatedly, ten times or more. The identical CDR3 is also encoded by other nucleotide sequences in the sample. This rearrangement joins TRBV19 to TRBJ2-1, with 13 bases aligning to TRBD2. This CDR3 contains 13 residues. Germline values: CDR1 LNHDA, CDR2 SQIVND (reference sequence). Trimming cost V 5 bases and J 10 bases; bases outside gene matches: 2. The CDR3 here is CASSPGLAGEQFF. In DNA, the CDR3 is TGTGCCAGTAGTCCGGGACTAGCGGGGGAGCAGTTCTTC.

A few counts support this clone. The rearrangement uses TRBV7-9 and TRBJ1-1, with unresolved D. V was shortened by 5 bases and J by 6 bases, with 10 bases between the two germline ends. The V gene's germline CDR1 is SEHNR and CDR2 FQNEAQ (reference sequence). The CDR3 loop spans 12 amino acids. The CDR3 nucleotides read TGTGCCAGCAGCCCCGGGGTGCCTGAAGCTTTCTTT. Translated: CASSPGVPEAFF.

V gene TRBV18 combines with J gene TRBJ2-2; 9 bases align to TRBD1. This CDR3 has 16 amino acids. The germline CDR1 and CDR2 sequences are KGHSH and LQKENI. The V and J ends lost 6 bases and 3 bases, in that order; junction bases with no gene match: 8. CDR3 sequence reads: CASSPSGTGYTGELFF. CDR3 DNA sequence: TGTGCCAGCTCGCCTTCCGGGACAGGGTACACCGGGGAGCTGTTTTTT. Looking up the rest from reference TRBV18 and TRBJ2-2 gives the full variable domain: NAGVMQNPRHLVRRRGQEARLRCSPMKGHSHVYWYRQLPEEGLKFMVYLQKENIIDESGMPKERFSAEFPKEGPSILRIQQVVRGDSAAYFCASSPSGTGYTGELFFGEGSRLTVL.

The chain recombines TRBV20-1 with TRBJ2-5; D call uncertain. Trimming took off 3 bases at V and 4 bases at J, with 6 bases between the two ends. Per the germline V gene, CDR1 is DFQATT and CDR2 is SNEGSKA (reference sequence). The CDR3 sequence is 11 residues long. The CDR3 coding sequence is TGCAGTGCTAGGCTCCTAGAGACCCAGTACTTC. It codes for CSARLLETQYF.

The chain employs TRBV5-1 and TRBJ2-7, with TRBD1 matching over 7 bases. V lost 3 bases and J lost 7; bases outside the gene matches: 7. The CDR3 has 13 amino acids. Per germline, CDR1 SGHRS and CDR2 YFSETQ. The CDR3 spells CASSSGQVLEQYF. The CDR3 DNA is TGCGCCAGCAGCTCCGGACAGGTTTTAGAGCAGTACTTC.

This clone was found once. This chain connects TRBV19 to TRBJ1-1; 8 nucleotides agree with TRBD1. Germline V lookup: CDR1 LNHDA, CDR2 SQIVND (reference sequence). Trimming took 4 bases from V and 5 from J; bases not matched to a gene: 3. The CDR3 is 13 amino acids. CDR3 protein: CASSRTGLTEAFF. The DNA of the CDR3 is TGTGCCAGTAGTAGGACAGGGCTTACTGAAGCTTTCTTT. Together with reference TRBV19 and TRBJ1-1, the CDR3 gives the full variable domain: DGGITQSPKYLFRKEGQNVTLSCEQNLNHDAMYWYRQDPGQGLRLIYYSQIVNDFQKGDIAEGYSVSREKKESFPLTVTSAQKNPTAFYLCASSRTGLTEAFFGQGTRLTVV.

The rearrangement links TRBV7-2 to TRBJ1-4, with 10 bases fitting TRBD1. In germline, CDR1 is SGHTA, CDR2 FQGNSA. The CDR3 totals 18 residues. J lost 3 bases, V lost 5 bases, and 12 bases had no gene match. The DNA for the CDR3 is TGTGCCAGCAGCACCAAGGGACGACAGGGGGCAGCTAATGAAAAACTGTTTTTT. This gives the protein CASSTKGRQGAANEKLFF. Variable domain in full (rest from reference TRBV7-2 and TRBJ1-4): GAGVSQSPSNKVTEKGKDVELRCDPISGHTALYWYRQSLGQGLEFLIYFQGNSAPDKSGLPSDRFSAERTGGSVSTLTIQRTQQEDSAVYLCASSTKGRQGAANEKLFFGSGTQLSVL.

The genes are TRBV2 and TRBJ1-5, with a possible D match to TRBD1 (6 bases). Looked up from germline, CDR1 is SNHLY and CDR2 is FYNNEI. V gave up 5 bases and J gave up 1 base, with 12 bases separating them. CDR3 size: 15 residues. CDR3 coding DNA: TGTGCCAGCAGTCCACAGGGCCTAAGCAATCAGCCCCAGCATTTT. Translating gives CASSPQGLSNQPQHF.

This clone has just a few counts. V is TRBV5-1 and J is TRBJ1-5; no definite D call. The CDR3 has 16 amino acids. Deletions cut 4 bases from V and 1 base from J, with 15 bases between. The germline gives CDR1 SGHRS, CDR2 YFSETQ. In DNA form, the CDR3 reads TGCGCCAGCAGCACGGAGCCGACGGGGAGCAATCAGCCCCAGCATTTT. It specifies CASSTEPTGSNQPQHF.

The chain is built from TRBV9 and TRBJ2-2; D possibly corresponds to TRBD2 (6 bases). This CDR3 contains 16 residues. Germline CDR1 and CDR2: SGDLS and YYNGEE. Trimming stripped 3 bases from V and 7 bases from J, with 19 bases between. CDR3 nucleotide sequence: TGTGCCAGCAGCGGAGAGAGGAGCACTAGCATCGGGGAGCTGTTTTTT. It specifies CASSGERSTSIGELFF. Full variable domain (rest looked up from reference TRBV9 and TRBJ2-2): DSGVTQTPKHLITATGQRVTLRCSPRSGDLSVYWYQQSLDQGLQFLIQYYNGEERAKGNILERFSAQQFPDLHSELNLSSLELGDSALYFCASSGERSTSIGELFFGEGSRLTVL.